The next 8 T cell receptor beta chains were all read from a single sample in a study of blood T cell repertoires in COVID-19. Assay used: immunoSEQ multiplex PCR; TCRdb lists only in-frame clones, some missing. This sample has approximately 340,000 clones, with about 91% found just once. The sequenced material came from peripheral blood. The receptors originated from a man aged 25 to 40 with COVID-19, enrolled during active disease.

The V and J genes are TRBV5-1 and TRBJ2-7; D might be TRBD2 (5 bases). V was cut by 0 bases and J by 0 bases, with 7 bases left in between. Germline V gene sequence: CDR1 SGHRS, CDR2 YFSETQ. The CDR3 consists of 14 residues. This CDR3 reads CASSLAGDSYEQYF. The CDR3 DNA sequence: TGCGCCAGCAGCTTGGCCGGGGACTCCTACGAGCAGTACTTC. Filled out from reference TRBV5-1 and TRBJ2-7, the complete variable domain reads KAGVTQTPRYLIKTRGQQVTLSCSPISGHRSVSWYQQTPGQGLQFLFEYFSETQRNKGNFPGRFSGRQFSNSRSEMNVSTLELGDSALYLCASSLAGDSYEQYFGPGTRLTVT.

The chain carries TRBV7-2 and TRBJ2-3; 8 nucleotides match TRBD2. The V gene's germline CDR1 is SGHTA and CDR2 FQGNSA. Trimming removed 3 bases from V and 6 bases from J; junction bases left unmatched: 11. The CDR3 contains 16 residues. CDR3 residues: CASSFGGSGAPDTQYF. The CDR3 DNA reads TGTGCCAGCAGCTTCGGTGGTAGCGGGGCGCCGGATACGCAGTATTTT.

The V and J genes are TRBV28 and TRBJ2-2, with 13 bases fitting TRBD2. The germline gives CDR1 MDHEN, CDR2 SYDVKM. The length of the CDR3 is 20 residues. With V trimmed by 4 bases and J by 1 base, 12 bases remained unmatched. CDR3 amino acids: CASSSRDFRTSGRNTGELFF. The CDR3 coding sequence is TGTGCCAGCAGTTCCCGGGATTTCAGGACTAGCGGGAGGAACACCGGGGAGCTGTTTTTT.

CDR3: CASSLGTGKGYTF. The DNA for the CDR3 is TGTGCCAGCAGCCTCGGGACAGGGAAGGGCTACACCTTC. The V and J genes are TRBV14 and TRBJ1-2; 9 nucleotides line up with TRBD1. Germline CDR1 reads SGHDN; CDR2 reads FVKESK. The CDR3 runs 13 residues. The trim removed 4 bases at V and 8 bases at J, leaving 5 bases unmatched.

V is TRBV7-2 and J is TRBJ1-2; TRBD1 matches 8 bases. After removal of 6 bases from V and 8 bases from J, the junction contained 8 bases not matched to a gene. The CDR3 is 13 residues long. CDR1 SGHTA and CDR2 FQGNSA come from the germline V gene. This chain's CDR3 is CASRTSGTGGYTF. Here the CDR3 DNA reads TGTGCCAGCAGGACTTCCGGGACAGGAGGCTACACCTTC.

CDR3 coding DNA: TGTGCCAGCAGTTTATTGGGAGGGTCCGAGCAGTACTTC. Translation gives CASSLLGGSEQYF. The chain carries TRBV27 and TRBJ2-7, with TRBD2 matching over 7 bases. Germline lookup yields CDR1 MNHEY and CDR2 SMNVEV (reference sequence). With V trimmed by 1 base and J by 6 bases, 3 bases remained unmatched. CDR3 size: 13 residues.

In DNA form, the CDR3 reads TGTGCCAGCAGCTTTTCAGGGCGCAATGAGCAGTTCTTC. This encodes CASSFSGRNEQFF. The chain is built from TRBV7-2 and TRBJ2-1; a possible D gene is TRBD1 (5 bases). V lost 3 bases and J lost 6, with 9 bases in between. The CDR3 is made up of 13 amino acids. In germline, CDR1 is SGHTA, CDR2 FQGNSA. The whole variable domain, remainder taken from reference TRBV7-2 and TRBJ2-1, is GAGVSQSPSNKVTEKGKDVELRCDPISGHTALYWYRQSLGQGLEFLIYFQGNSAPDKSGLPSDRFSAERTGGSVSTLTIQRTQQEDSAVYLCASSFSGRNEQFFGPGTRLTVL.

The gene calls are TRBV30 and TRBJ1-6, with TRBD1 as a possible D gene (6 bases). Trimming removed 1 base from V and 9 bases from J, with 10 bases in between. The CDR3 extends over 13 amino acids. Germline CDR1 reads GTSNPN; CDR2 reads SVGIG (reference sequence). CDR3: CAWSEGVGSPLHF. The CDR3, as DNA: TGTGCCTGGAGTGAGGGGGTGGGTTCACCCCTCCACTTT.